This TCR beta chain was recovered during a study of vaccination and CD4 T cells after COVID-19. Study details: Two of the convalescents were Hispanic, and convalescents were six males and four females.

Regarding treatment: roughly 11-day PBMC culture with coronavirus spike peptide pools or control peptides (ViraFEST assay). Using peptide pools, antigen-specific T cells were expanded in ViraFEST before TCRs were sequenced. V was pared by 6 bases and J by 4 bases, with 19 bases between. The CDR3 consists of 15 residues. Germline V gene lookup returns CDR1 SGHNT and CDR2 YYREEE (reference sequence). Sequencing of cultured CD4+ T cell DNA used the Oncomine TCR Beta short-read assay. Cultured CD4+ T cells were the source of extracted genomic DNA. A single record per CDR3 protein comes from TCRdb applying MiXCR to the PCR reads. Of around 19,000 distinct CDR3 sequences listed, about 38% are singletons. General study points: In convalescent patients, a median 86.3% of post-vaccine SARS-CoV-2-reactive clones appeared only after vaccination.

Notes on this clonotype: What it recognizes is unknown.

The TCR was taken from a human donor who received a COVID-19 vaccine. The material sequenced was CD4+ T cells from blood, cultured in vitro, taken before SARS-CoV-2 vaccination. The rearrangement joins TRBV5-4 to TRBJ2-5, with D perhaps matching TRBD1 or TRBD2 (7 bases each). CDR3 sequence reads: CASTFRGGAGETQYF. In DNA form, the CDR3 reads TGTGCCAGCACCTTCAGGGGGGGGGCCGGAGAGACCCAGTACTTC.